The subject of this entry is one TCR beta chain. Other DNA sequences in the sample encode the same CDR3. These data belong to a study of blood T cell repertoires in COVID-19. On the study more broadly: Sites across the United States, Italy and Spain contributed samples from acute and convalescent COVID-19.

Sequenced by immunoSEQ multiplex PCR; TCRdb stores in-frame clones only, minus some. The sample yields about 360,000 clones, more than 75% seen once. Germline V gives CDR1 SGHVS, CDR2 FQNEAQ. Trimming left V 1 base short and J 0 bases short, with 10 bases between. The CDR3 is 15 residues long. This chain joins TRBV7-8 and TRBJ2-7; D gene uncertain. Material: peripheral blood. The clonotype comes from a human donor with acute or convalescent COVID-19. The donor label of this sample is uncertain. As DNA, the CDR3 is TGTGCCAGCAGCTTAGGGCAGGCCGGCTCCTACGAGCAGTACTTC. This sequence encodes CASSLGQAGSYEQYF.